This T cell receptor beta chain was recorded in a study of CD8+ T cells in alopecia areata. Overall study context: Patients received oral tofacitinib, 5 to 10 mg twice daily, for moderate-to-severe alopecia areata. Findings and caveats of the study: Affected lesional scalp, above all in alopecia totalis/universalis, was more clonal than normal scalp.

The length of the CDR3 is 13 residues. Germline CDR1 is SNHLY and CDR2 is FYNNEI. The V end lost 9 bases, the J end lost 6 bases, and 14 bases lay between the germline ends. In alopecia areata patients, both lesional scalp punch biopsies and peripheral blood were collected. Sorting from PBMCs produced CD4+ and CD8+ T cells. Remarks on this clone: Its target is unknown.

Investigators isolated RNA and reverse transcribed it into cDNA to act as the sequencing template. Assay: immunoSEQ multiplex PCR; the TCRdb copy retains only in-frame clones and omits some. The table lists 150,000 to 200,000 clones, roughly 70% of them singletons, with approximately 10% in the top ten. Specimen: CD8+ T cells sorted from blood, collected at week 0. This sequence originates from a human donor with alopecia areata. This chain links TRBV2 with TRBJ2-2, with D possibly matching TRBD1 (5 bases). CDR3 nucleotide sequence: TGTGCCAGAACAGCAGGGTCAGCCGGGGAGCTGTTTTTT. It yields the protein CARTAGSAGELFF. The full variable domain, rest sourced from reference TRBV2 and TRBJ2-2, is EPEVTQTPSHQVTQMGQEVILRCVPISNHLYFYWYRQILGQKVEFLVSFYNNEISEKSEIFDDQFSVERPDGSNFTLKIRSTKLEDSAMYFCARTAGSAGELFFGEGSRLTVL.